A selection of T cell receptor beta chains follows, all from one sample in a study of Tregs in tolerant kidney transplant recipients. Assay: immunoSEQ multiplex PCR; the TCRdb copy retains only in-frame clones and omits some. The sample carries about 100,000 clones, 85% to 90% recorded once. This material consisted of CD4+ T cells from blood, taken before the transplant. The receptors shown here come from a human donor who received a combined kidney and bone marrow transplant. CDR3s include the opening cysteine and the closing phenylalanine or tryptophan.

v_gene	j_gene	CDR3aa
TRBV4-2	TRBJ2-3	CASSQDLGGVTDTQYF
TRBV10-3	TRBJ1-3	CAISVRQISGNTIYF
TRBV27	TRBJ2-7	CASRGTVFSYEQYF
TRBV5-1	TRBJ1-3	CASSLGQGGGNTIYF
TRBV19	TRBJ1-2	CASSMAGTGGYGYTF
TRBV6-1	TRBJ1-5	CASTGNLNSNQPQHF
TRBV29-1	TRBJ1-2	CSVELSSGYGYTF
TRBV29-1	TRBJ2-5	CSGLGAEWGETQYF
TRBV25-1	TRBJ2-1	CASSESSGRWNEQFF
TRBV9	TRBJ2-3	CASGELAGVDTQYF
TRBV15	TRBJ2-3	CATRARGGTDTQYF
TRBV27	TRBJ2-3	CASHRAGGTDTQYF
TRBV7-2	TRBJ2-5	CASSPPGGGETQYF
TRBV6-5	TRBJ2-1	CASSSPWGGNEQFF
TRBV28	TRBJ1-6	CASSFWQVSNSPLHF
TRBV7-8	TRBJ1-5	CASSLGGPSNQPQHF
TRBV5-1	TRBJ2-3	CASRIRGSGSTDTQYF
TRBV2	TRBJ2-7	CASSIYQDRARQYF
TRBV28	TRBJ1-2	CASSLVVPGRNYGYTF
TRBV5-4	TRBJ2-1	CASSLAEREQFF
TRBV7-2	TRBJ2-5	CASSAGLAQETQYF
TRBV4-3	TRBJ1-4	CASSQDFVGGGNEKLFF
TRBV7-8	TRBJ1-5	CASSGPQGNQPQHF
TRBV4-3	TRBJ2-1	CASSQGKAQYNEQFF
TRBV15	TRBJ1-1	CATSRGQPGRVYAEAFF
TRBV6-5	TRBJ2-7	CASSILAGLQYEQYF
TRBV7-9	TRBJ1-2	CASSLDGRGRAYGYTF
TRBV4-2	TRBJ2-1	CASSQDYQLAGDNEQFF
TRBV5-4	TRBJ2-1	CASSRTGTKANEQFF
TRBV5-1	TRBJ2-2	CASSLAGTANTGELFF
TRBV4-3	TRBJ2-3	CASSQESASTDTQYF
TRBV28	TRBJ2-7	CASSSLGGRGGDEQYF
TRBV2	TRBJ2-1	CASSPGQGLVNEQFF
TRBV6-6	TRBJ2-5	CASSQTSGGETQYF
TRBV28	TRBJ2-1	CASRLLGANEQFF
TRBV9	TRBJ1-3	CASSPSGGAGNTIYF
TRBV10-3	TRBJ1-1	CAISDSGGEAFF
TRBV27	TRBJ2-2	CASSKQGVTGELFF
TRBV19	TRBJ1-2	CASRNWDRGIGGYTF
TRBV18	TRBJ1-2	CASSPDIGQHNYGYTF
TRBV27	TRBJ2-1	CASSLMASGRGEQFF
TRBV2	TRBJ1-5	CASSTGGGSQPQHF
TRBV5-5	TRBJ1-1	CASSGTGGHTEAFF
TRBV27	TRBJ2-7	CASRVAISSYEQYF
TRBV12-5	TRBJ1-3	CASGPGDSVRGNTIYF
TRBV2	TRBJ1-5	CASSGEGRNQPQHF
TRBV2	TRBJ1-4	CASSDLQVNEKLFF
TRBV27	TRBJ1-5	CASSLSIVSGDVGPYSNQPQHF
TRBV11-3	TRBJ2-1	CASSKLASSYNEQFF
TRBV6-5	TRBJ2-3	CASSYANGVLGTQYF